The entry below describes one TCR beta chain. The antigen is undetermined. The identical CDR3 is also encoded by other nucleotide sequences in the sample. TCRdb's table, derived via immunoSEQ multiplex PCR, lists solely in-frame clones and lacks some. The table records roughly 6,000 clones, less than 75% of them present only once. This specimen belongs to a study of CD8 T cell repertoires and HIV-1 epitope variants. Study background: Tested: three Gag epitope families, Nef HW9 and YT9. An approximately nine-day culture received IL-2, IL-7 and IL-15 on days 3 and 7. Study-wide points: The assay identified only TCR beta chains of antigen-proliferating T cells.

CDR1 is SGHVS, CDR2 FNYEAQ, per germline. Trimming left V 0 bases short and J 10 bases short, with 13 bases between. The CDR3 covers 14 residues. The specimen was cultured CD8+ T cells derived from PBMCs. This clonotype was obtained from a male donor with HIV. The rearrangement links TRBV7-6 to TRBJ2-1; unclear D gene. The CDR3, as DNA: TGTGCCAGCAGCTTAGCGTCGGGTGGTGGAGAGCAGTTCTTC. Translated, it gives CASSLASGGGEQFF. Based on the CDR3 plus reference TRBV7-6 and TRBJ2-1, the full variable domain is GAGVSQSPRYKVTKRGQDVALRCDPISGHVSLYWYRQALGQGPEFLTYFNYEAQQDKSGLPNDRFSAERPEGSISTLTIQRTEQRDSAMYRCASSLASGGGEQFFGPGTRLTVL.